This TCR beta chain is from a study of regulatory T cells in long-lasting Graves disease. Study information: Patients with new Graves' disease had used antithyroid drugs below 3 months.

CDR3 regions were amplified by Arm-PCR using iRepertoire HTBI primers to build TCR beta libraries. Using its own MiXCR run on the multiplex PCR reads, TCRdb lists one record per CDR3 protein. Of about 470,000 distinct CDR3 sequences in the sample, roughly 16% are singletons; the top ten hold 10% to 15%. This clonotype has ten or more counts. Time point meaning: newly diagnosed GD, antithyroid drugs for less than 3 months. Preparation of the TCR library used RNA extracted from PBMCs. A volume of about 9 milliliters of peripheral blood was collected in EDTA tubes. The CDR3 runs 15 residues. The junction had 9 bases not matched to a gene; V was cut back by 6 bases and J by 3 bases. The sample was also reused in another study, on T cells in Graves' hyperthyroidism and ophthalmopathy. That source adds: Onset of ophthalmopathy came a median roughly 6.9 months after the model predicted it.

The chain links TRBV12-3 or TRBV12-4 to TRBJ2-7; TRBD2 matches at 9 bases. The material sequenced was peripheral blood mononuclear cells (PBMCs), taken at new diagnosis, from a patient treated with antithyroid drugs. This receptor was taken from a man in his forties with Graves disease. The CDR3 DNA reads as TGTGCCAGCAGCTTCTCGGGACTAGCTTTCTACGAGCAGTACTTC. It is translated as CASSFSGLAFYEQYF.